This TCR beta chain was obtained from a study of cytotoxic CD8 clonotypes in ibrutinib-treated CLL. Turning to the study itself: After median 68 months, around 15 stayed in remission, around twelve progressed; responses roughly 24 partial, 2 complete.

The germline gives CDR1 MRHNA, CDR2 SNTAGT. Trimming took off 4 bases at V and 8 bases at J, with 15 bases between the two ends. This CDR3 region has 15 residues. Method: immunoSEQ multiplex PCR; TCRdb's copy keeps in-frame clones and lacks some. The sample has approximately 50,000 clones; 69% are singletons. The rearrangement links TRBV6-4 to TRBJ1-6; D is unclear. The material sequenced was PBMCs, taken after 12 months of ibrutinib treatment. This clonotype was obtained from a human donor with chronic lymphocytic leukemia. The CDR3 loop reads CASSASLTGDSPLHF. The CDR3 DNA sequence: TGTGCCAGCAGTGCTAGCCTGACCGGGGATTCACCCCTCCACTTT.